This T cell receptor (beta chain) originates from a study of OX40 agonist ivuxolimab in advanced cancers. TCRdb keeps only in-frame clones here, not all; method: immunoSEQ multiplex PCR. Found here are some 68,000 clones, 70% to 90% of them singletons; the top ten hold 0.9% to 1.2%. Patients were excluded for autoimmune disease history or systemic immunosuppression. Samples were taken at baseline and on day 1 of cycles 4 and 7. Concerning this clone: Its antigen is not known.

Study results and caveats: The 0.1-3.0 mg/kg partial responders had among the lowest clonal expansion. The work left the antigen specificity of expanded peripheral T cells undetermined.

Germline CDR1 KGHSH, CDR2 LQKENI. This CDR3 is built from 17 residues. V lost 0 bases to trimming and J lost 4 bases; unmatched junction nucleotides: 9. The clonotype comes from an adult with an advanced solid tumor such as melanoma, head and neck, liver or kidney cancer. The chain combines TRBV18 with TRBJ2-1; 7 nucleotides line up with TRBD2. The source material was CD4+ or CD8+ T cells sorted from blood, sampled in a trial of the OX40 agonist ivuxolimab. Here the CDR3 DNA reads TGTGCCAGCTCACCACCAGGCGGGAGTGGGGATTACAATGAGCAGTTCTTC. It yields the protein CASSPPGGSGDYNEQFF.